This is a list of T cell receptor beta chains from one sample in a study of blood T cells in healthy people across ages. Each CDR3 protein gets one entry after TCRdb re-called the 5' RACE reads with MiXCR. The repertoire holds about 640,000 distinct CDR3 sequences, approximately 59% seen once, with 30% to 40% in the top ten. Sequencing was carried out using blood. These receptors were taken from a man aged 55-75 years in good health. Each CDR3 is given with its conserved first and last residue.

cdr3_aa j_call v_call
CAISESPDSRGYTF TRBJ1-2 TRBV10-3
CASSGSSSNQPQHF TRBJ1-5 TRBV6-5
CASSTAGRRPYEQYF TRBJ2-7 TRBV12-3/TRBV12-4
CSVHAPYEQYF TRBJ2-7 TRBV29-1
CASSFSLAGDKNIQYF TRBJ2-4 TRBV7-2
CSVDLRGSDGYTF TRBJ1-2 TRBV29-1
CSVKEQGAGDEQYF TRBJ2-7 TRBV29-1
CASTRRLSGRVMDTQYF TRBJ2-3 TRBV12-3/TRBV12-4
CASSLTRPQETQYF TRBJ2-5 TRBV5-1
CASSVLGGGFTDTQYF TRBJ2-3 TRBV9
CSATTSGGYNEQFF TRBJ2-1 TRBV20-1